This is a list of T cell receptor beta chains from one sample in a study of beta chain features in type 1 diabetes. Sequenced by immunoSEQ multiplex PCR; TCRdb stores in-frame clones only, minus some. The data contain 300,000 or so clones, roughly 14% of them seen just once; the ten biggest clones take up about 0.016%. Sequencing was performed on naive CD4+ T cells from blood. The receptor source for this set is a woman between 18 and 29 years old with type 1 diabetes. CDR3s leave out the opening cysteine and the closing phenylalanine or tryptophan. Each record gives: V gene, J gene, D gene, CDR3 protein. The D gene is left open where the match is weak.

TRBV5-6	TRBJ1-1	NA	ASSLHSSNTEAF
TRBV15	TRBJ2-7	TRBD2	ATSKYPGLAGVTLYEQY
TRBV5-1	TRBJ2-3	TRBD2	ASSRTSGTDTQY
TRBV5-6	TRBJ1-5	NA	ASSLWAGAGQPQH
TRBV10-3	TRBJ2-5	TRBD1	AIGDSQETQY
TRBV19	TRBJ1-2	NA	ASNEDRIYGYT
TRBV18	TRBJ2-1	NA	ASARQGSEQF
TRBV7-2	TRBJ1-5	NA	ASMNQGGGNQPQH
TRBV27	TRBJ2-7	NA	ASSLGGLVYEQY
TRBV5-1	TRBJ2-1	TRBD2	ASSPSGTSLREQF
TRBV5-1	TRBJ2-1	NA	ASSLGGRVSGNEQF
TRBV5-1	TRBJ2-2	TRBD2	ASSSSGLAVPGELF
TRBV29-1	TRBJ1-1	NA	SVVTGMNTEAF
TRBV4-3	TRBJ2-5	TRBD2	ASSQGSSGMGPQETQY
TRBV27	TRBJ2-1	TRBD2	ASNRLAGVDEQF
TRBV9	TRBJ2-7	TRBD2	ASSATVGLAGVVEQY
TRBV7-9	TRBJ1-1	TRBD1	ASSYRGITEAF
TRBV6-1	TRBJ2-1	TRBD2	ASSPGLAGGVPF
TRBV19	TRBJ1-2	TRBD1	ATTGTGVYGYT
TRBV4-3	TRBJ1-3	NA	ASSQKRAISGNTIY
TRBV5-1	TRBJ2-5	TRBD1	ASSPGQEETQY
TRBV5-6	TRBJ1-2	NA	ASNLGGGANYGYT
TRBV4-1	TRBJ2-5	NA	ASSQGLLETQY
TRBV4-3	TRBJ2-2	NA	ASSQDEGGDTGELF
TRBV5-1	TRBJ2-2	NA	ASSLGGAMGELF
TRBV7-9	TRBJ2-5	NA	ASSLMGSGETQY
TRBV7-9	TRBJ1-2	TRBD1	ASSLSDRGVGYT
TRBV9	TRBJ2-1	NA	ASSVAWSGIGSYNEQF
TRBV25-1	TRBJ1-2	NA	ATSGLAYGYT
TRBV5-8	TRBJ2-3	TRBD2	ASSFSGRLADTQY
TRBV7-2	TRBJ1-5	NA	ASSLGGHQPQH
TRBV5-1	TRBJ2-5	TRBD2	ASSSLGLAGRRETQY
TRBV30	TRBJ1-4	NA	AWGTGARAFL
TRBV30	TRBJ1-5	NA	AWSGASGDQPQH
TRBV9	TRBJ2-5	TRBD2	ASSPRTSPETQY
TRBV11-2	TRBJ2-1	NA	ASSSLTSYNEQF
TRBV28	TRBJ2-3	TRBD2	ASSSGGDTQY
TRBV2	TRBJ2-3	TRBD1	ASSAQGAGKDTQY
TRBV28	TRBJ2-3	NA	ASSPGRGTDTQY
TRBV14	TRBJ1-5	TRBD1	ARVWYGTGKPNQPQH
TRBV29-1	TRBJ1-1	NA	SVEDWSGVEAF
TRBV7-9	TRBJ1-4	NA	ASSTGQGPNEKLF
TRBV6-5	TRBJ2-7	TRBD1	ASSYSDRALYEQY
TRBV28	TRBJ2-3	NA	ASTPGADTQY
TRBV5-4	TRBJ2-3	TRBD2	AGGTSGTDTQY
TRBV10-3	TRBJ1-4	TRBD1	AIGTGRNEKLF
TRBV18	TRBJ2-6	NA	ASSPQGSFPGANVLT
TRBV5-4	TRBJ2-1	TRBD2	ASSSGRAPNEQF
TRBV19	TRBJ2-7	NA	ASSIAGAYEQY
TRBV21-1	TRBJ1-2	NA	ASSPIDNGNYGYT
TRBV11-2	TRBJ2-7	TRBD1	ASSLIGGLSYEQY
TRBV2	TRBJ2-5	TRBD1	ASSQGTGQTQY
TRBV9	TRBJ2-1	TRBD2	ASRGGAGTSDEQF
TRBV7-3	TRBJ2-1	TRBD2	ASSKSSGGYNEQF
TRBV5-1	TRBJ2-1	NA	ASSLGTNNEQF
TRBV28	TRBJ2-1	TRBD2	ASSQRENINNEQF
TRBV19	TRBJ2-5	NA	ASSIRQARWETQY
TRBV4-3	TRBJ1-4	NA	ASSQVWFTFSTNEKLF
TRBV28	TRBJ2-1	NA	ASRVAPTYNEQF